Presented here are 9 T cell receptor beta chains from one specimen sequenced in a study of shared clonotypes between healthy human individuals. Naivety among CD8 cells was defined by CD45RO negativity and positive CCR7 selection, thereby excluding terminally differentiated effector memory CD45RA+ cells. Sequencing used immunoSEQ multiplex PCR; TCRdb keeps in-frame clones, though not all of them. In the table there are roughly 850,000 clones, 90% to 98% of which are singletons. Sample: naive CD8+ T cells sorted from blood. The receptor set was obtained from a man under 40 in good health.

The chain carries TRBV5-5 and TRBJ1-1, with 9 bases lining up with TRBD1. CDR3 length: 14 residues. Germline CDR1 SGHKS, CDR2 YYEKEE (reference sequence). V lost 6 bases to trimming and J lost 1 base; unmatched junction nucleotides: 4. The CDR3 reads CASNPQGANTEAFF. For the CDR3, the DNA is TGTGCCAGCAACCCACAGGGGGCGAACACTGAAGCTTTCTTT. The whole variable domain, remainder taken from reference TRBV5-5 and TRBJ1-1, is DAGVTQSPTHLIKTRGQQVTLRCSPISGHKSVSWYQQVLGQGPQFIFQYYEKEERGRGNFPDRFSARQFPNYSSELNVNALLLGDSALYLCASNPQGANTEAFFGQGTRLTVV.

V gene TRBV7-6 combines with J gene TRBJ2-1; no definite D call. The CDR3 covers 14 residues. CDR1 is SGHVS, CDR2 FNYEAQ, per germline. V gave up 0 bases and J gave up 7 bases, with 10 bases separating them. The CDR3 sequence is CASSLAAIGNEQFF. Here the CDR3 DNA reads TGTGCCAGCAGCTTAGCAGCGATAGGGAATGAGCAGTTCTTC.

The chain carries TRBV5-1 and TRBJ2-5, with a possible D match to TRBD2 (6 bases). Germline CDR1 and CDR2: SGHRS and YFSETQ. The CDR3 runs to 14 residues. V lost 4 bases, J lost 2 bases, and 12 bases lay in between. The CDR3 sequence: CASSIRAGQETQYF. The CDR3 DNA sequence: TGCGCCAGCAGCATACGAGCGGGTCAAGAGACCCAGTACTTC.

V is TRBV5-1 and J is TRBJ2-1; D may be TRBD1 (6 bases). Deletions cut 4 bases from V and 0 bases from J, with 14 bases between. Germline V CDR1 and CDR2: SGHRS, YFSETQ. The CDR3 runs to 16 residues. In DNA, the CDR3 is TGCGCCAGCAGCAACAGGGCACTAAGCTCCTACAATGAGCAGTTCTTC. It yields the protein CASSNRALSSYNEQFF. The variable domain in full, completed from reference TRBV5-1 and TRBJ2-1, reads KAGVTQTPRYLIKTRGQQVTLSCSPISGHRSVSWYQQTPGQGLQFLFEYFSETQRNKGNFPGRFSGRQFSNSRSEMNVSTLELGDSALYLCASSNRALSSYNEQFFGPGTRLTVL.

J is TRBJ2-7 and V is TRBV27, with a tentative D call TRBD2 (6 bases). Trimming left V 2 bases short and J 6 bases short, with 14 bases between. CDR1 MNHEY and CDR2 SMNVEV come from the germline V gene (reference sequence). This CDR3 has 14 amino acids. DNA for the CDR3: TGTGCCAGCAGTTTAGTGGGGGGTATGGGCGAGCAGTACTTC. This encodes CASSLVGGMGEQYF.

The chain uses TRBV6-1 and TRBJ2-4, with 7 bases that match TRBD1. CDR3 length: 20 residues. Germline V gives CDR1 MNHNS, CDR2 SASEGT. V shed 1 base and J 0 bases; nucleotides not matched to a gene: 15. CDR3 coding DNA: TGTGCCAGCAGTGAAGGTTTAGGGCCAGGGGGTACTCTAGCCAAAAACATTCAGTACTTC. This gives the protein CASSEGLGPGGTLAKNIQYF.

This chain connects TRBV18 to TRBJ2-1; 7 nucleotides match TRBD2. Germline CDR1 KGHSH, CDR2 LQKENI. The ends lost 0 bases at V and 7 bases at J; junction bases unmatched: 9. The CDR3 contains 16 residues. The chain's CDR3 is CASSPPLAGISNEQFF. CDR3 DNA sequence: TGTGCCAGCTCACCACCGTTAGCGGGTATTTCTAATGAGCAGTTCTTC.

V is TRBV7-9 and J is TRBJ2-5; 9 nucleotides match TRBD2. The germline V gene encodes CDR1 SEHNR and CDR2 FQNEAQ (reference sequence). This CDR3 has 17 amino acids. Trimming removed 1 base from V and 4 bases from J; junction bases left unmatched: 10. The CDR3 sequence: CASSLGQGLASTETQYF. The CDR3 DNA follows: TGTGCCAGCAGCTTAGGCCAGGGACTAGCTTCAACAGAGACCCAGTACTTC.

This sequence joins TRBV27 and TRBJ2-7, with TRBD1 as a possible D gene (6 bases). The germline gives CDR1 MNHEY, CDR2 SMNVEV (reference sequence). The V gene lost 5 bases and the J gene lost 4 bases, with 15 bases spanning the gap. The CDR3 runs 14 residues. The CDR3 loop is CASSPLTGWYEQYF. In DNA form, the CDR3 reads TGTGCCAGCAGTCCGCTGACAGGTTGGTACGAGCAGTACTTC.